The next 30 T cell receptor beta chains were all read from a single sample in a study of cytomegalovirus exposure and HLA in healthy donors. PCR was performed using 60 Vbeta and 13 Jbeta primers. The table came from immunoSEQ multiplex PCR; TCRdb's copy has only in-frame clones and leaves some out. The sample contains some 93,000 clones, 78% of which appear only once. The specimen was PBMCs. These receptors all stem from a woman aged 40 to 50 in good health and CMV-seronegative.

The chain recombines TRBV11-2 with TRBJ1-4; 11 bases agree with TRBD1. CDR3 length equals 15 residues. Germline loops: CDR1 SGHAT, CDR2 FQNNGV. With V trimmed by 5 bases and J by 8 bases, 7 bases remained unmatched. The CDR3 nucleotides are TGTGCCAGCAGCCCACCGGGACAGGGGGGCGAAAAACTGTTTTTT. Protein product: CASSPPGQGGEKLFF.

This clone has just a few counts. This rearrangement joins TRBV7-9 to TRBJ1-1; D might be TRBD1 (5 bases). Trimming removed 4 bases at V and 0 bases at J, with 18 bases between. Germline CDR1 reads SEHNR; CDR2 reads FQNEAQ (reference sequence). The CDR3 is 17 residues long. CDR3 in amino acids: CASSSTSGLNMNTEAFF. The CDR3 bases are TGTGCCAGCAGCTCGACTTCGGGACTTAACATGAACACTGAAGCTTTCTTT.

The chain joins TRBV19 to TRBJ2-2, with 8 positions matching TRBD1. V was pared by 10 bases and J by 6 bases, with 13 bases of the junction left unmatched. CDR1 LNHDA and CDR2 SQIVND come from the germline V gene (reference sequence). There are 15 residues in the CDR3. The CDR3 nucleotides are TGTGCCACCCACTGGGACAGGACATTTGCCGGGGAGCTGTTTTTT. The encoded protein is CATHWDRTFAGELFF.

The genes are TRBV13 and TRBJ2-1, with TRBD2 matching over 13 bases. This CDR3 comprises 18 residues. Germline loops: CDR1 PRHDT, CDR2 FYEKMQ (reference sequence). V lost 4 bases, J lost 8 bases, and 14 bases stayed unmatched. In nucleotides, the CDR3 is TGTGCCAGCAGCTCCAGGGGGGTGGGGACTAGCGGGACGCATGAGCAGTTCTTC. Residues: CASSSRGVGTSGTHEQFF.

This chain connects TRBV19 to TRBJ2-1, with 10 nucleotides matching TRBD2. Per germline, CDR1 LNHDA and CDR2 SQIVND (reference sequence). Trimming removed 5 bases from V and 7 bases from J; junction bases left unmatched: 11. The CDR3 sequence is 16 residues long. The CDR3 bases are TGTGCCAGTAGTCCGGCCACTAGCGGGATCGTTAATGAGCAGTTCTTC. This translates into CASSPATSGIVNEQFF.

This sequence joins TRBV10-3 and TRBJ2-2, with 7 bases lining up with TRBD2. The V gene's germline CDR1 is ENHRY and CDR2 SYGVKD. The CDR3 runs 14 residues. J was trimmed by 0 bases and V by 10 bases; bases with no gene match: 5. Here the CDR3 reads CATLAGANTGELFF. The CDR3 nucleotides are TGTGCCACCTTAGCGGGTGCGAACACCGGGGAGCTGTTTTTT.

CDR3 region: CASSQGRGDGNQPQHF. The CDR3 nucleotides read TGTGCCAGCAGCCAAGGCAGGGGGGATGGCAATCAGCCCCAGCATTTT. The genes are TRBV4-2 and TRBJ1-5; 7 bases line up with TRBD1. The germline V gene encodes CDR1 LGHNA and CDR2 YNFKEQ. The CDR3 contains 16 residues. Trimming at V came to 1 base and at J to 2 bases, leaving 5 bases not matched to a gene.

The chain employs TRBV27 and TRBJ2-1, with 8 bases aligning to TRBD2. Germline V CDR1 and CDR2: MNHEY, SMNVEV (reference sequence). The CDR3 spans 17 residues. V shed 0 bases, J shed 0 bases, and the junction held 4 bases outside the gene matches. The CDR3 DNA follows: TGTGCCAGCAGTTTATCGGGGACTAGGAGCTCCTACAATGAGCAGTTCTTC. This sequence encodes CASSLSGTRSSYNEQFF.

CDR3 DNA: TGTGCCAGTAGTATTCTTGAGGCAGGGCATGTGAACACTGAAGCTTTCTTT. It specifies CASSILEAGHVNTEAFF. The chain employs TRBV19 and TRBJ1-1; D possibly corresponds to TRBD1 (5 bases). The V gene lost 3 bases and the J gene lost 0 bases, with 17 bases spanning the gap. CDR3 length equals 17 residues. Looked up from germline, CDR1 is LNHDA and CDR2 is SQIVND (reference sequence). The whole variable domain, filled in from reference TRBV19 and TRBJ1-1, reads DGGITQSPKYLFRKEGQNVTLSCEQNLNHDAMYWYRQDPGQGLRLIYYSQIVNDFQKGDIAEGYSVSREKKESFPLTVTSAQKNPTAFYLCASSILEAGHVNTEAFFGQGTRLTVV.

The chain has TRBV29-1 and TRBJ2-2; TRBD1 might be the D (6 bases). Germline lookup yields CDR1 SQVTM and CDR2 ANQGSEA. This CDR3 spans 12 amino acids. V was pared by 7 bases and J by 1 base, with 7 bases between. The CDR3 region has the DNA TGCAGCGGGGGACAGAACACCGGGGAGCTGTTTTTT. Residues: CSGGQNTGELFF.

The gene calls are TRBV7-2 and TRBJ1-2; tentatively, D is TRBD1 (6 bases). Trimming cost V 6 bases and J 4 bases, with 21 bases left between them. Germline CDR1 SGHTA, CDR2 FQGNSA. The CDR3 is 16 residues long. The CDR3 sequence: CASSPGAGRLVYGYTF. CDR3 coding DNA: TGTGCCAGCAGTCCAGGGGCAGGGCGTTTAGTCTATGGCTACACCTTC.

The table lists this clone with a count of one. The chain couples TRBV7-2 to TRBJ2-7; a possible D gene is TRBD1 (5 bases). V shed 2 bases and J shed 6 bases, with 5 bases lying between them. Germline values: CDR1 SGHTA, CDR2 FQGNSA. The CDR3 totals 11 residues. CDR3 region: CASSLQGEQYF. DNA of the CDR3: TGTGCCAGCAGCTTACAGGGCGAGCAGTACTTC.

This rearrangement joins TRBV12-2 to TRBJ2-3; the tabulated D call, TRBD2, remains unverified against the DNA. TRBV12-2 is a known pseudogene. This CDR3 spans 21 amino acids. CDR3 protein: CASRSIPGLCTRETSTDTQYF. CDR3 nucleotide sequence: TGTGCAAGTCGCTCCATTCCGGGACTTTGTACTAGAGAGACCAGCACAGATACGCAGTATTTT.

The chain employs TRBV15 and TRBJ2-7, with 7 positions matching TRBD1. Germline values: CDR1 LNHNV, CDR2 YYDKDF (reference sequence). This CDR3 is built from 15 residues. V trimming: 0 bases; J trimming: 2 bases; junction bases outside the gene matches: 4. In nucleotides, the CDR3 is TGTGCCACCAGCAGAGATACAGGGGCGGCCTACGAGCAGTACTTC. Its protein product is CATSRDTGAAYEQYF.

This chain links TRBV6-5 with TRBJ1-2; TRBD1 agrees at 7 bases. The CDR3 is 14 amino acids. V lost 6 bases and J lost 6; bases outside the gene matches: 10. Looked up from germline, CDR1 is MNHEY and CDR2 is SVGAGI. The DNA of the CDR3 is TGTGCCAGCAGATCCCGACAGGGAGTAAATGGCTACACCTTC. Amino acid sequence: CASRSRQGVNGYTF.

The chain combines TRBV2 with TRBJ1-6; TRBD1 aligns across 8 bases. V lost 6 bases and J lost 5; bases outside the gene matches: 6. This CDR3 has 15 residues. Per the germline V gene, CDR1 is SNHLY and CDR2 is FYNNEI. This chain's CDR3 is CASRAGTGDNSPLHF. In DNA, the CDR3 is TGTGCCAGCAGAGCCGGGACAGGAGATAATTCACCCCTCCACTTT.

The V call is TRBV28, the J call TRBJ2-7, with D possibly being TRBD2 (6 bases). Germline V gives CDR1 MDHEN, CDR2 SYDVKM. The CDR3 spans 17 residues. V shed 6 bases and J shed 3 bases, with 24 bases lying between them. The CDR3 DNA is TGTGCCAGCAGCTTCATCCCCATAACGGGGGAGCTCTACGAGCAGTACTTC. It encodes CASSFIPITGELYEQYF.

This clone has a single count. The CDR3 sequence: CASSYPSGSSYEQYF. The CDR3 coding sequence is TGTGCCAGCAGTTACCCAAGCGGGAGCTCCTACGAGCAGTACTTC. This chain uses TRBV6-6 with TRBJ2-7, with TRBD2 matching 8 bases. V dropped 2 bases and J dropped 0; count of bases not matched to a gene: 3. The CDR3 contains 15 residues. CDR1 is MNHNY, CDR2 SVGAGI, per germline (reference sequence).

The chain carries TRBV27 and TRBJ1-4, with 7 bases that match TRBD1. The V and J ends lost 4 bases and 3 bases, in that order; junction bases with no gene match: 11. Germline CDR1 and CDR2: MNHEY and SMNVEV (reference sequence). The CDR3 contains 17 residues. CDR3 protein: CASSSTTGKSPNEKLFF. The CDR3 bases are TGTGCCAGCAGTTCGACGACAGGGAAGAGTCCTAATGAAAAACTGTTTTTT.

The V gene is TRBV5-4, the J gene TRBJ2-5, with 10 bases fitting TRBD1. The junction had 2 bases not matched to a gene; V was cut back by 0 bases and J by 0 bases. CDR1 is SGHNT and CDR2 is YYREEE in the germline V gene (reference sequence). This CDR3 has 16 residues. As DNA, the CDR3 is TGTGCCAGCAGCTTGGGGACAGGGGGACACCAAGAGACCCAGTACTTC. Its translation is CASSLGTGGHQETQYF.

This clone has a single count. The V call is TRBV19, the J call TRBJ2-7, with 8 bases fitting TRBD2. This CDR3 contains 13 residues. The J segment lost 7 bases and the V segment lost 5 bases, leaving 7 bases of the junction unmatched. Germline V lookup: CDR1 LNHDA, CDR2 SQIVND (reference sequence). As DNA, the CDR3 is TGTGCCAGTAGTCCAGGACTAGCTGATGAGCAGTACTTC. Its translation: CASSPGLADEQYF.

This clone appeared once. The chain combines TRBV29-1 with TRBJ2-3; D possibly corresponds to TRBD2 (5 bases). V was pared by 2 bases and J by 5 bases, with 11 bases between. CDR1 SQVTM and CDR2 ANQGSEA come from the germline V gene. This CDR3 region has 13 residues. The CDR3 region is CSVERLAGDTQYF. The CDR3 bases are TGCAGCGTTGAACGGCTAGCAGGAGATACGCAGTATTTT.

V usage is TRBV28 and J usage is TRBJ1-2, with 8 bases identical to TRBD1. The CDR3 runs 17 residues. Per germline, CDR1 MDHEN and CDR2 SYDVKM. V lost 3 bases to trimming and J lost 8 bases; unmatched junction nucleotides: 17. CDR3 region: CASSFSSPPGGAGGYTF. The CDR3 DNA reads as TGTGCCAGCAGTTTCTCCTCCCCCCCAGGGGGCGCCGGCGGCTACACCTTC.

Note on this clone: Other DNA sequences in this specimen translate into the identical CDR3. The rearrangement links TRBV19 to TRBJ2-5; 7 bases are shared with TRBD2. The CDR3 is 13 residues long. Germline V lookup: CDR1 LNHDA, CDR2 SQIVND (reference sequence). V lost 3 bases to trimming and J lost 3 bases; unmatched junction nucleotides: 1. CDR3 bases: TGTGCCAGTAGTATCGGGGGGAAAGAGACCCAGTACTTC. The encoded protein is CASSIGGKETQYF.

This clone was seen a few times. The gene calls are TRBV6-6 and TRBJ1-2; the D is unclear. V lost 9 bases and J lost 6, with 17 bases in between. The CDR3 totals 13 residues. The germline V gene encodes CDR1 MNHNY and CDR2 SVGAGI (reference sequence). The CDR3: CASVDGQPHGYTF. CDR3 sequence (DNA): TGTGCCAGTGTAGATGGGCAGCCTCATGGCTACACCTTC.

V gene TRBV11-2 combines with J gene TRBJ2-7; 7 nucleotides agree with TRBD1. V trimming: 2 bases; J trimming: 4 bases; junction bases outside the gene matches: 5. Germline assignment: CDR1 SGHAT and CDR2 FQNNGV. The CDR3 is 14 residues long. CDR3 DNA sequence: TGTGCCAGCAGCTTAAAGGGGGCTTGGTACGAGCAGTACTTC. Translated: CASSLKGAWYEQYF. Together with reference TRBV11-2 and TRBJ2-7, the CDR3 gives the full variable domain: EAGVAQSPRYKIIEKRQSVAFWCNPISGHATLYWYQQILGQGPKLLIQFQNNGVVDDSQLPKDRFSAERLKGVDSTLKIQPAKLEDSAVYLCASSLKGAWYEQYFGPGTRLTVT.

With regard to this clone: One end of the junction is discordant with germline, which a read error may explain. V and J are TRBV20-1 and TRBJ1-2, with unresolved D. Per the germline V gene, CDR1 is DFQATT and CDR2 is SNEGSKA (reference sequence). The CDR3 runs 11 residues. CDR3 residues: CSATQSYGYTF. In DNA, the CDR3 is TGCAGTGCGACACAGTCTTATGGATACACCTTC.

This chain links TRBV5-5 with TRBJ1-5; 7 nucleotides line up with TRBD1. V lost 4 bases, J lost 8 bases, and 9 bases stayed unmatched. Germline V CDR1 and CDR2: SGHKS, YYEKEE (reference sequence). This CDR3 is built from 14 residues. Here the CDR3 DNA reads TGTGCCAGCAGCCGGGACAGCCACAAGGAGCCCCAGCATTTT. This codes for CASSRDSHKEPQHF. The whole variable domain, remainder taken from reference TRBV5-5 and TRBJ1-5, is DAGVTQSPTHLIKTRGQQVTLRCSPISGHKSVSWYQQVLGQGPQFIFQYYEKEERGRGNFPDRFSARQFPNYSSELNVNALLLGDSALYLCASSRDSHKEPQHFGDGTRLSIL.

The genes are TRBV11-2 and TRBJ1-1, with a possible D match to TRBD1 (6 bases). The germline gives CDR1 SGHAT, CDR2 FQNNGV. The CDR3 contains 16 residues. Trimming took 6 bases from V and 1 from J, leaving 18 bases between them. The CDR3 loop reads CASSFIPGGSNTEAFF. Here the CDR3 DNA reads TGTGCCAGCAGTTTTATCCCGGGGGGCTCGAACACTGAAGCTTTCTTT.

This clone was recorded only once. This chain joins TRBV19 and TRBJ2-3; D is perhaps TRBD1 (6 bases). Trimming removed 3 bases from V and 3 bases from J, with 13 bases in between. In germline, CDR1 is LNHDA, CDR2 SQIVND (reference sequence). CDR3 length: 15 amino acids. This chain's CDR3 is CASSIDRIGTDTQYF. For the CDR3, the DNA is TGTGCCAGTAGTATCGACAGGATTGGGACAGATACGCAGTATTTT.